This TCR beta chain comes out of a study of identical twins. The study's findings and limits: Compared with models, monozygotic twins showed more out-of-frame TCR alpha sharing.

There are a few counts of this clonotype. Its antigen is currently unknown. Template switching added a universal primer site; cDNA carried unique molecular identifiers. From the 5' RACE reads, TCRdb called clonotypes with MiXCR, one entry per CDR3 protein. The sample comprises some 1,600,000 distinct CDR3 sequences, roughly 35% of which are singletons, and less than 0.35% rests with the top ten. The sequencing input was cord blood. The TCR was taken from a newborn girl in good health.

The CDR3 sequence is CASSLEQNNYGYTF. CDR3 bases: TGTGCCAGCAGCTTGGAACAGAATAACTATGGCTACACCTTC. The V and J genes are TRBV5-6 and TRBJ1-2; D is uncertain. This CDR3 is built from 14 residues. CDR1 is SGHDT, CDR2 YYEEEE, per germline. Trimming pared 0 bases from V and 1 base from J, leaving 7 bases between.